This entry lists 21 T cell receptor beta chains sequenced from one sample in a study of regulatory T cells in long-lasting Graves disease. Stated time point: newly diagnosed GD, antithyroid drugs for less than 3 months. The TCR library used RNA extracted from PBMCs. The TCR beta library used iRepertoire HTBI primers with Arm-PCR amplification of CDR3. TCRdb itself ran the multiplex PCR reads through MiXCR, one entry per CDR3 protein. The sample shows fewer than 350,000 distinct CDR3 sequences, 18% of them seen only once. Material: peripheral blood mononuclear cells (PBMCs), obtained at new diagnosis, from a patient treated with antithyroid drugs. Source of these receptors: a female donor with Graves disease.

This clonotype was detected ten times or more. The rearrangement uses TRBV2 and TRBJ1-2; D is unclear. Germline V gene data show CDR1 as SNHLY and CDR2 as FYNNEI. The V end was cut by 8 bases, the J end by 3 bases, with 7 bases between. The CDR3 extends over 11 amino acids. As DNA, the CDR3 is TGTGCCAGCGGCACCGACTATGGCTACACCTTC. This gives the protein CASGTDYGYTF.

At least ten counts were recorded for this clonotype. V and J are TRBV24-1 and TRBJ2-1; D unresolved. V was pared by 4 bases and J by 0 bases, with 15 bases between. The germline gives CDR1 KGHDR, CDR2 SFDVKD. The CDR3 totals 17 residues. For the CDR3, the DNA is TGTGCCACCAGTGACCCCGGACGGGCAAGCTCCTACAATGAGCAGTTCTTC. Its protein product is CATSDPGRASSYNEQFF.

This sequence joins TRBV20-1 and TRBJ1-1; D remains unclear. The CDR3 is 13 residues long. The V gene's germline CDR1 is DFQATT and CDR2 SNEGSKA (reference sequence). Trimming cost V 6 bases and J 1 base, with 12 bases left between them. The CDR3 sequence is CSAGRGGNTEAFF. CDR3 nucleotides: TGCAGTGCGGGTCGGGGAGGGAACACTGAAGCTTTCTTT.

This clonotype was recorded at least ten times. The chain recombines TRBV5-1 with TRBJ2-7; the match to TRBD1 covers 7 bases. CDR3 size: 14 residues. Germline V gene sequence: CDR1 SGHRS, CDR2 YFSETQ. Trimming removed 4 bases from V and 0 bases from J; junction bases left unmatched: 4. The CDR3 loop reads CASSQRQGSYEQYF. The CDR3 bases are TGCGCCAGCAGCCAGCGACAGGGCTCCTACGAGCAGTACTTC. Full variable domain (missing parts from reference TRBV5-1 and TRBJ2-7): KAGVTQTPRYLIKTRGQQVTLSCSPISGHRSVSWYQQTPGQGLQFLFEYFSETQRNKGNFPGRFSGRQFSNSRSEMNVSTLELGDSALYLCASSQRQGSYEQYFGPGTRLTVT.

In its sample, this clonotype was seen many times. J is TRBJ1-5 and V is TRBV24-1; D is ambiguous. Germline V lookup: CDR1 KGHDR, CDR2 SFDVKD. CDR3 length: 13 amino acids. Deletions cut 1 base from V and 2 bases from J, with 2 bases between. CDR3 sequence: CATSDFGNQPQHF. The CDR3 bases are TGTGCCACCAGTGATTTCGGCAATCAGCCCCAGCATTTT.

The chain combines TRBV28 with TRBJ2-5; 9 bases align to TRBD2. J gave up 4 bases and V 5 bases, and 8 bases lay outside the gene matches. This CDR3 has 15 amino acids. Germline V gives CDR1 MDHEN, CDR2 SYDVKM. The CDR3 loop is CASSPSTLAGETQYF. In DNA form, the CDR3 reads TGTGCCAGCAGTCCCTCAACACTAGCGGGAGAGACCCAGTACTTC.

Many counts were recorded for this clonotype. The rearrangement joins TRBV7-6 to TRBJ2-7; 9 bases line up with TRBD1. Germline V gene lookup returns CDR1 SGHVS and CDR2 FNYEAQ. There are 15 residues in the CDR3. The ends lost 2 bases at V and 3 bases at J; junction bases unmatched: 5. The CDR3 DNA follows: TGTGCCAGCAGCTTAACGGACAGGGGCGGCTACGAGCAGTACTTC. The encoded protein is CASSLTDRGGYEQYF.

This clonotype was detected many times. This rearrangement joins TRBV18 to TRBJ2-1; 10 bases agree with TRBD2. Germline-derived CDR1 and CDR2 are KGHSH and LQKENI. The CDR3 is 16 residues long. V shed 3 bases and J 4 bases; nucleotides not matched to a gene: 6. CDR3 in DNA: TGTGCCAGCTCACCCCCCGGGACTAGCGATTACAATGAGCAGTTCTTC. It is translated as CASSPPGTSDYNEQFF.

This clonotype has at least ten counts. The CDR3 bases are TGTGCCAGCAGTTGGGGACAGGGGCATTCACCCCTCCACTTT. It yields the protein CASSWGQGHSPLHF. This sequence joins TRBV28 and TRBJ1-6; 10 bases map to TRBD1. CDR1 MDHEN and CDR2 SYDVKM come from the germline V gene. Germline trimming cut 4 bases from V and 8 bases from J; bases unmatched to any gene: 2. The CDR3 spans 14 residues.

This clonotype was counted at least ten times. The chain joins TRBV19 to TRBJ2-4, with 9 bases lining up with TRBD2. The germline CDR1 and CDR2 sequences are LNHDA and SQIVND (reference sequence). Germline trimming cut 5 bases from V and 4 bases from J; bases unmatched to any gene: 6. The CDR3 spans 15 residues. CDR3 nucleotides: TGTGCCAGTAGTGGGATAGCGGGAGTGAAAAACATTCAGTACTTC. Protein product: CASSGIAGVKNIQYF.

The chain couples TRBV24-1 to TRBJ2-5, with TRBD1 identical over 7 bases. The germline V gene encodes CDR1 KGHDR and CDR2 SFDVKD. The trim removed 4 bases at V and 5 bases at J, leaving 3 bases unmatched. The CDR3 length is 13 residues. CDR3 amino acids: CATSETGSETQYF. The DNA of the CDR3 is TGTGCCACCAGTGAGACAGGGAGCGAGACCCAGTACTTC.

The sample holds many counts of this clonotype. The gene calls are TRBV6-1 and TRBJ1-1; D not resolved. The CDR3 sequence is 11 residues long. Germline loops: CDR1 MNHNS, CDR2 SASEGT. V was trimmed by 7 bases and J by 1 base, leaving 4 bases between them. This CDR3 reads CASKENTEAFF. CDR3 DNA: TGTGCCAGCAAGGAGAACACTGAAGCTTTCTTT.

This chain uses TRBV5-1 with TRBJ2-2; D remains unclear. Germline loops: CDR1 SGHRS, CDR2 YFSETQ. Trimming took 2 bases from V and 3 from J, leaving 11 bases between them. The CDR3 has 15 residues. This CDR3 reads CASSLFGLDTGELFF. The CDR3 coding sequence is TGCGCCAGCAGCTTATTCGGGTTGGACACCGGGGAGCTGTTTTTT.

The V call is TRBV28, the J call TRBJ2-5; 9 bases are a match to TRBD1. Per germline, CDR1 MDHEN and CDR2 SYDVKM. The CDR3 spans 15 residues. V gave up 6 bases and J gave up 4 bases; unmatched junction bases: 9. The CDR3 DNA follows: TGTGCCAGCAGCAAAACAGGGGGCGCCTTAGAGACCCAGTACTTC. It specifies CASSKTGGALETQYF.

This clonotype has ten or more counts. V gene TRBV30 combines with J gene TRBJ2-2; 8 nucleotides agree with TRBD1. This CDR3 is 15 amino acids long. CDR1 and CDR2 from the germline V gene are GTSNPN and SVGIG (reference sequence). V was clipped by 2 bases and J by 5 bases; unmatched bases: 7. CDR3 region: CAWSFRGPLTGELFF. CDR3 in DNA: TGTGCCTGGAGTTTCAGGGGGCCGTTAACCGGGGAGCTGTTTTTT.

This clonotype was found many times. The CDR3, as DNA: TGTGCCACCAGTGATTTGCCTGGGGGGGCCACCGGGGAGCTGTTTTTT. Translation gives CATSDLPGGATGELFF. The chain links TRBV24-1 to TRBJ2-2; TRBD2 might be the D (7 bases). Germline V gene data show CDR1 as KGHDR and CDR2 as SFDVKD. This CDR3 spans 16 amino acids. V dropped 0 bases and J dropped 4 bases, with 11 bases sitting between them.

This clonotype came up many times. The gene calls are TRBV5-1 and TRBJ2-7; D is uncertain. Trimming took off 4 bases at V and 9 bases at J, with 14 bases between the two ends. CDR3 length: 12 amino acids. In germline, CDR1 is SGHRS, CDR2 YFSETQ. CDR3: CASSLTRLPQYF. For the CDR3, the DNA is TGCGCCAGCAGCCTCACACGCTTGCCGCAGTACTTC.

This clonotype was found a few times. The chain is built from TRBV7-8 and TRBJ2-2, with 8 bases fitting TRBD1. After removal of 3 bases from V and 4 bases from J, the junction contained 10 bases not matched to a gene. The CDR3 is 17 residues long. Germline CDR1 SGHVS, CDR2 FQNEAQ. CDR3 sequence (DNA): TGTGCCAGCAGCTTCCCCTCAGGGGGCTCGGGCACCGGGGAGCTGTTTTTT. The encoded protein is CASSFPSGGSGTGELFF.

This clonotype was observed a handful of times. The chain recombines TRBV6-1 with TRBJ1-4, with TRBD1 as a possible D gene (6 bases). There are 14 residues in the CDR3. The V gene lost 6 bases and the J gene lost 4 bases, with 12 bases spanning the gap. Germline assignment: CDR1 MNHNS and CDR2 SASEGT. The CDR3 spells CASRPGQNNEKLFF. The CDR3 coding sequence is TGTGCCAGCAGACCAGGACAGAATAATGAAAAACTGTTTTTT.

This clonotype was picked up a small number of times. The rearrangement links TRBV5-1 to TRBJ2-7; TRBD1 agrees at 8 bases. V dropped 4 bases and J dropped 6; count of bases not matched to a gene: 9. The CDR3 length is 14 residues. Germline V CDR1 and CDR2: SGHRS, YFSETQ. CDR3 sequence: CASSGGAGGSEQYF. The CDR3 nucleotides read TGCGCCAGCAGCGGTGGGGCAGGGGGCAGCGAGCAGTACTTC.

This clonotype was recorded at least ten times. V usage is TRBV6-1 and J usage is TRBJ2-3; 9 bases fit TRBD2. V gave up 4 bases and J gave up 2 bases; unmatched junction bases: 7. Per germline, CDR1 MNHNS and CDR2 SASEGT. The CDR3 extends over 16 amino acids. DNA of the CDR3: TGTGCCAGCAGTGCCCGACTAGCGGAGCCCACAGATACGCAGTATTTT. Encoded protein: CASSARLAEPTDTQYF.